This passage covers 16 T cell receptor beta chains from one sample sequenced in a study of blood T cell repertoires in COVID-19. The protocol was immunoSEQ multiplex PCR, while the TCRdb copy is restricted to in-frame clones and leaves out a portion. The sample lists 300,000 to 350,000 clones; over 80% were seen once. Source material: peripheral blood. These receptor sequences come from a man aged 25-45 years with COVID-19, enrolled during active disease.

The chain couples TRBV7-3 to TRBJ2-7; 8 nucleotides line up with TRBD1. From germline, CDR1 is SGHTA and CDR2 FQGTGA. With 3 bases clipped from V and 0 bases from J, the junction kept 4 bases outside the gene matches. The CDR3 sequence is 15 residues long. CDR3 DNA sequence: TGTGCCAGCAGCTTCTGGACAGGGTACTCCTACGAGCAGTACTTC. It encodes CASSFWTGYSYEQYF.

J is TRBJ2-1 and V is TRBV7-3; 8 nucleotides match TRBD2. Per germline, CDR1 SGHTA and CDR2 FQGTGA. V shed 3 bases and J 4 bases; nucleotides not matched to a gene: 8. The CDR3 length is 16 residues. DNA for the CDR3: TGTGCCAGCAGCTTGGGTGCAGCGGGAGTATACAATGAGCAGTTCTTC. It specifies CASSLGAAGVYNEQFF.

The chain carries TRBV18 and TRBJ1-1; 7 positions agree with TRBD1. This CDR3 comprises 15 residues. Germline CDR1 and CDR2: KGHSH and LQKENI. V gave up 3 bases and J gave up 1 base; unmatched junction bases: 5. The CDR3 sequence is CASSPPGTENTEAFF. The CDR3 coding sequence is TGTGCCAGCTCACCGCCCGGGACAGAGAACACTGAAGCTTTCTTT.

This clone appeared a single time. The gene calls are TRBV5-1 and TRBJ1-5; D perhaps matches TRBD1 (6 bases). V was pared by 3 bases and J by 0 bases, with 19 bases between. The CDR3 is 18 amino acids. CDR1 and CDR2 (germline): SGHRS, YFSETQ. CDR3 bases: TGCGCCAGCAGCTCCATAGAGAACAGGGTCTATAGCAATCAGCCCCAGCATTTT. Translating gives CASSSIENRVYSNQPQHF.

This rearrangement joins TRBV7-2 to TRBJ2-5, with 15 positions matching TRBD2. The CDR3 runs to 17 residues. CDR1 is SGHTA, CDR2 FQGNSA, per germline. Unmatched junction bases numbered 6, after V lost 3 bases and J lost 4 bases. In nucleotides, the CDR3 is TGTGCCAGCAGCTTGGGACTAGCGGGGGGCGAGAGAGAGACCCAGTACTTC. Protein: CASSLGLAGGERETQYF.

This chain links TRBV6-6 with TRBJ1-2; a weak D match, TRBD1 (6 bases). Germline CDR1 and CDR2: MNHNY and SVGAGI (reference sequence). The CDR3 totals 16 residues. V lost 4 bases, J lost 5 bases, and 20 bases lay in between. The DNA of the CDR3 is TGTGCCAGCAGTTTTTCCACCGGGACACTGGCATATGGCTACACCTTC. Its translation is CASSFSTGTLAYGYTF.

V gene TRBV2 combines with J gene TRBJ1-1; 7 bases fit TRBD1. Trimming removed 6 bases from V and 4 bases from J; junction bases left unmatched: 14. The germline V gene has CDR1 SNHLY and CDR2 FYNNEI. The CDR3 is 16 amino acids. This CDR3 reads CASRPKGGGGVTEAFF. The DNA for the CDR3 is TGTGCCAGCAGGCCAAAGGGTGGAGGGGGCGTCACTGAAGCTTTCTTT.

This chain uses TRBV5-1 with TRBJ2-3, with TRBD2 matching over 10 bases. The junction had 7 bases not matched to a gene; V was cut back by 0 bases and J by 3 bases. The CDR3 is made up of 17 amino acids. In germline, CDR1 is SGHRS, CDR2 YFSETQ. Here the CDR3 DNA reads TGCGCCAGCAGCTTGGCTAGCGGGGGAGGTGGGACAGATACGCAGTATTTT. Encoded protein: CASSLASGGGGTDTQYF.

This rearrangement joins TRBV2 to TRBJ2-3; 11 bases map to TRBD2. The V segment lost 0 bases and the J segment 9 bases; nucleotides outside the gene matches: 14. The CDR3 runs to 18 residues. The germline CDR1 and CDR2 sequences are SNHLY and FYNNEI. In DNA form, the CDR3 reads TGTGCCAGCAGTGAAGCGCTTTTAGCGGGAGGGTATGGAGACACGCAGTATTTT. It codes for CASSEALLAGGYGDTQYF.

This chain's CDR3 is CASSVYAGPNGYTF. CDR3 DNA sequence: TGTGCCAGCAGCGTATACGCAGGGCCTAACGGCTACACCTTC. The V call is TRBV9, the J call TRBJ1-2; D may be TRBD1 (5 bases). This CDR3 has 14 residues. The ends were cut back, 1 base at V and 8 bases at J, with 15 bases in the middle. The V gene's germline CDR1 is SGDLS and CDR2 YYNGEE.

The CDR3 spells CASESGGRRFFF. The CDR3 region has the DNA TGTGCCAGCGAAAGCGGGGGGAGACGATTTTTCTTC. The chain combines TRBV12-3 or TRBV12-4 with TRBJ2-1, with 9 bases fitting TRBD2. There are 12 residues in the CDR3. V trimming: 8 bases; J trimming: 16 bases; junction bases outside the gene matches: 12.

This clone was seen a few times. The V and J genes are TRBV4-2 and TRBJ1-6; D may be TRBD1 (6 bases). The CDR3 contains 16 residues. Trimming cost V 0 bases and J 9 bases, with 15 bases left between them. Germline lookup yields CDR1 LGHNA and CDR2 YNFKEQ. The CDR3 DNA reads as TGTGCCAGCAGCCAAGATCCGACAGGCTCCAGTTCACCCCTCCACTTT. This translates into CASSQDPTGSSSPLHF.

V gene TRBV25-1 combines with J gene TRBJ1-2; the D is unclear. With 4 bases removed from V and 5 bases from J, the gap between germline ends came to 26 bases. This CDR3 has 18 residues. CDR1 and CDR2 from the germline V gene are MGHDK and SYGVNS. The CDR3, as DNA: TGTGCCAGCAGTGGACTCGGACCCGGGAGCCCTGGAGGGTATGGCTACACCTTC. It codes for CASSGLGPGSPGGYGYTF.

This sequence joins TRBV3-1 (or the pseudogene TRBV3-2) and TRBJ1-5; possibly TRBD1 for D (6 bases). V lost 0 bases to trimming and J lost 2 bases, with 11 bases between them. This CDR3 has 16 amino acids. Germline CDR1 LGHDT, CDR2 YNNKEL (reference sequence). The CDR3 is CASSQDTRGGNQPQHF. The CDR3 coding sequence is TGTGCCAGCAGCCAAGATACCAGGGGAGGCAATCAGCCCCAGCATTTT.

The chain links TRBV29-1 to TRBJ1-2; TRBD1 matches at 9 bases. The J segment lost 6 bases and the V segment lost 4 bases, leaving 9 bases of the junction unmatched. Germline assignment: CDR1 SQVTM and CDR2 ANQGSEA. The CDR3 is made up of 14 amino acids. CDR3 coding DNA: TGCAGCGTTGTCCGGGACAGGGTATACGATGGCTACACCTTC. Its protein is CSVVRDRVYDGYTF.

Only one count was recorded for this clone. The V gene is TRBV19, the J gene TRBJ1-2; 11 bases align to TRBD1. This CDR3 contains 14 residues. Losses at the gene ends were 6 bases for V and 4 bases for J; bases not matched to a gene: 4. Germline-derived CDR1 and CDR2 are LNHDA and SQIVND (reference sequence). Written as DNA, the CDR3 is TGTGCCAGTAGCTACGGGACAGGGGGCTATGGCTACACCTTC. Its translation: CASSYGTGGYGYTF.